This T cell receptor (beta chain) was found in a study of blood T cell repertoires in COVID-19. The V gene's germline CDR1 is MNHEY and CDR2 SVGAGI. This CDR3 contains 14 residues. Trimming took off 6 bases at V and 8 bases at J, with 19 bases between the two ends. Original processing notes: The authors estimated nucleated cell counts from reference gene primer amplification. The protocol was immunoSEQ multiplex PCR, while the TCRdb copy is restricted to in-frame clones and leaves out a portion. V and J calls and clone size follow that table, whereas D and trimming were derived from the DNA. The sample lists about 260,000 clones, 83% occurring once.

Sequencing used peripheral blood. This chain links TRBV6-5 with TRBJ2-5; TRBD1 is a possible D gene (6 bases). The TCR originated in a man aged 55-75 years who had recovered from COVID-19. This chain's CDR3 is CASRKQGTDGTQYF. CDR3 nucleotide sequence: TGTGCCAGCAGGAAACAGGGTACCGACGGTACCCAGTACTTC.